The 12 T cell receptor beta chains below were found in one sample sequenced in a study of T cells after yellow fever vaccination. MiXCR, run by TCRdb on the 5' RACE reads, gives a single entry per CDR3 protein. The sample holds fewer than 350,000 distinct CDR3 sequences, 8.7% seen once. The material sequenced was PBMCs, taken on the day of the first yellow fever vaccination. The receptor source for this set is a man younger than 35 who received the YFV17D yellow fever vaccine.

CDR3 protein: CASIMGQGFDTQYF. The CDR3 nucleotides read TGTGCCAGCATTATGGGACAGGGGTTTGATACGCAGTATTTT. The chain uses TRBV28 and TRBJ2-3; TRBD1 matches 10 bases. The V gene's germline CDR1 is MDHEN and CDR2 SYDVKM. This CDR3 is 14 amino acids long. With 7 bases clipped from V and 6 bases from J, the junction kept 7 bases outside the gene matches. Full variable domain (rest looked up from reference TRBV28 and TRBJ2-3): DVKVTQSSRYLVKRTGEKVFLECVQDMDHENMFWYRQDPGLGLRLIYFSYDVKMKEKGDIPEGYSVSREKKERFSLILESASTNQTSMYLCASIMGQGFDTQYFGPGTRLTVL.

A few counts support this clonotype. This chain uses TRBV5-4 with TRBJ1-3; D is uncertain. The CDR3 is made up of 13 amino acids. Germline CDR1 SGHNT, CDR2 YYREEE (reference sequence). Trimming removed 10 bases from V and 0 bases from J, with 11 bases in between. CDR3 DNA sequence: TGTGCCGCCTCGACGGACTCTGGAAACACCATATATTTT. It encodes CAASTDSGNTIYF.

This clonotype was picked up many times. The chain couples TRBV11-2 to TRBJ2-2; D is undetermined. The CDR3 is 13 amino acids. Trimming took 0 bases from V and 5 from J, leaving 4 bases between them. The V gene's germline CDR1 is SGHAT and CDR2 FQNNGV. The CDR3 region has the DNA TGTGCCAGCAGCTTAGACACAACCGGGGAGCTGTTTTTT. Translating it yields CASSLDTTGELFF.

V usage is TRBV24-1 and J usage is TRBJ1-5, with D possibly being TRBD1 (6 bases). The CDR3 extends over 14 amino acids. Germline V gives CDR1 KGHDR, CDR2 SFDVKD. Trimming left V 3 bases short and J 5 bases short, with 10 bases between. The CDR3 here is CATSDVGAHQPQHF. For the CDR3, the DNA is TGTGCCACCAGTGATGTGGGGGCCCATCAGCCCCAGCATTTT.

This clonotype was detected ten times or more. The V and J genes are TRBV7-6 and TRBJ2-1; D may be TRBD2 (5 bases). This CDR3 contains 15 residues. Germline V gives CDR1 SGHVS, CDR2 FNYEAQ. V dropped 3 bases and J dropped 3 bases, with 12 bases sitting between them. DNA of the CDR3: TGTGCCAGCAGCTTCGAGGCTAGCCTCTACAATGAGCAGTTCTTC. This codes for CASSFEASLYNEQFF.

The CDR3 reads CASSVDGSVYEQYF. The DNA for the CDR3 is TGTGCCAGCAGCGTAGATGGCAGCGTCTACGAGCAGTACTTC. The rearrangement links TRBV9 to TRBJ2-7; no clear D gene. The germline CDR1 and CDR2 sequences are SGDLS and YYNGEE. This CDR3 is built from 14 residues. Trimming removed 0 bases at V and 3 bases at J, with 10 bases between.

This clonotype appeared a few times. The chain employs TRBV11-2 and TRBJ2-5; TRBD2 aligns across 7 bases. The V and J ends lost 8 bases and 1 base, in that order; junction bases with no gene match: 4. The CDR3 contains 13 residues. Per germline, CDR1 SGHAT and CDR2 FQNNGV. The chain's CDR3 is CASGRVAQETQYF. CDR3 bases: TGTGCCAGCGGGAGGGTCGCCCAAGAGACCCAGTACTTC. Based on the CDR3 plus reference TRBV11-2 and TRBJ2-5, the full variable domain is EAGVAQSPRYKIIEKRQSVAFWCNPISGHATLYWYQQILGQGPKLLIQFQNNGVVDDSQLPKDRFSAERLKGVDSTLKIQPAKLEDSAVYLCASGRVAQETQYFGPGTRLLVL.

Details on this clonotype: This clone may be a read error of a much larger clone one base away. This chain connects TRBV4-3 to TRBJ2-1, with a possible D match to TRBD1 (5 bases). Germline lookup yields CDR1 LGHNA and CDR2 YSLEER. V gave up 4 bases and J gave up 7 bases, with 11 bases separating them. The CDR3 runs 13 residues. The CDR3 DNA follows: TGCGCCAGCAGCCTAGTGGGGCTAAATGAGCAGTTCTTC. As protein: CASSLVGLNEQFF.

This clonotype was detected a few times. The V and J genes are TRBV19 and TRBJ2-7, with TRBD1 as a possible D gene (6 bases). Germline loops: CDR1 LNHDA, CDR2 SQIVND (reference sequence). With 1 base removed from V and 3 bases from J, the gap between germline ends came to 13 bases. This CDR3 comprises 15 residues. The CDR3 reads CASSIGQGLIYEQYF. DNA for the CDR3: TGTGCCAGTAGTATAGGCCAGGGGCTAATCTACGAGCAGTACTTC. Full variable domain (remainder filled in from reference TRBV19 and TRBJ2-7): DGGITQSPKYLFRKEGQNVTLSCEQNLNHDAMYWYRQDPGQGLRLIYYSQIVNDFQKGDIAEGYSVSREKKESFPLTVTSAQKNPTAFYLCASSIGQGLIYEQYFGPGTRLTVT.

The sample holds many counts of this clonotype. An end of the junction does not agree with germline; a read error may underlie this. This rearrangement joins TRBV12-3 or TRBV12-4 to TRBJ2-2; the D gene is possibly TRBD2 (6 bases). This CDR3 has 15 residues. The CDR3 DNA follows: TGTGCCAGCAGATTAGCGGAGCGGAACACCGGGGAGCTGTTTTTT. Residues: CASRLAERNTGELFF.

The gene calls are TRBV4-1 and TRBJ1-5; 9 bases line up with TRBD1. The V segment lost 4 bases and the J segment 8 bases; nucleotides outside the gene matches: 12. The CDR3 length is 16 residues. From germline, CDR1 is MGHRA and CDR2 YSYEKL. CDR3 sequence reads: CASSLRGQGTTEPQHF. CDR3 nucleotide sequence: TGCGCCAGCAGCCTACGGGGACAGGGCACCACTGAGCCCCAGCATTTT.

The chain employs TRBV12-3 or TRBV12-4 and TRBJ1-2; D is possibly TRBD1 (6 bases). This CDR3 is built from 14 residues. Trimming removed 4 bases at V and 4 bases at J, with 13 bases between. This CDR3 is CASSSGVVPYGYTF. CDR3 DNA: TGTGCCAGCAGTTCAGGGGTCGTACCCTATGGCTACACCTTC.